The rows below give T cell receptor beta chains drawn from one sample of a study of cytomegalovirus exposure and HLA in healthy donors. The protocol was immunoSEQ multiplex PCR, while the TCRdb copy is restricted to in-frame clones and leaves out a portion. The sample gives 150,000 or so clones, 65% to 90% of which show up once; roughly 1.9% is in the top ten. The material sequenced was PBMCs. These receptors all stem from a woman aged 18-29 years in good health and CMV-seronegative. The CDR3 runs from the conserved cysteine through the conserved F or W. The D gene is left open where the match is weak. The size of a clone is reported for some rows only, either as once, few or many, or as a class for expanded clones.

CSAPPRNEQFF,TGCAGTGCCCCGCCGCGCAATGAGCAGTTCTTC,TRBV20-1,-,-,TRBJ2-1
CASSSGLRNTEAFF,TGTGCCAGCAGCTCGGGACTAAGGAACACTGAAGCTTTCTTT,TRBV7-8,few,-,TRBJ1-1
CASSQQADTEAFF,TGTGCCAGCAGTCAACAGGCGGACACTGAAGCTTTCTTT,TRBV6-5,-,-,TRBJ1-1
CASSPSLSQNEQFF,TGCGCCAGCAGCCCTAGTCTCTCTCAAAATGAGCAGTTCTTC,TRBV4-1,few,-,TRBJ2-1
CASSYSRGTLNTEAFF,TGTGCCAGCAGTTACTCGAGGGGGACATTGAACACTGAAGCTTTCTTT,TRBV6-5,once,-,TRBJ1-1
CASSYLLNTEAFF,TGTGCCAGCAGTTACCTATTGAACACTGAAGCTTTCTTT,TRBV27,-,-,TRBJ1-1
CASSTGTGAGEQYF,TGCGCCAGCAGCACGGGTACAGGGGCTGGAGAGCAGTACTTC,TRBV5-1,once,TRBD1,TRBJ2-7
CASSVSQGLPYNEQFF,TGTGCCAGCAGCGTATCCCAGGGTCTGCCCTACAATGAGCAGTTCTTC,TRBV9,-,-,TRBJ2-1
CASSGAGGENQPQHF,TGTGCCAGCAGTGGCGCAGGGGGCGAAAATCAGCCCCAGCATTTT,TRBV2,-,TRBD1,TRBJ1-5
CASSEGTGHTDTQYF,TGTGCCAGCAGTGAGGGGACAGGGCACACAGATACGCAGTATTTT,TRBV27,many,TRBD1,TRBJ2-3
CASSPFQGAAGNTIYF,TGTGCCAGCAGTCCATTTCAGGGGGCGGCTGGAAACACCATATATTTT,TRBV27,-,TRBD1,TRBJ1-3
CASSYSSGGAYEQFF,TGTGCCAGCAGTTACTCTAGCGGGGGGGCCTATGAGCAGTTCTTC,TRBV6-6,-,TRBD2,TRBJ2-1
CSSSSGGIEAFF,TGTTCCAGCAGCTCCGGGGGGATCGAAGCTTTCTTT,TRBV7-9,once,-,TRBJ1-1
CASSYPETGRGHEQYF,TGTGCCAGCAGTTACCCAGAGACTGGGCGGGGGCACGAGCAGTACTTC,TRBV6-6,-,-,TRBJ2-7
CASSPHHTNYGYTF,TGTGCCAGCAGTCCACACCATACTAACTATGGCTACACCTTC,TRBV25-1,-,-,TRBJ1-2